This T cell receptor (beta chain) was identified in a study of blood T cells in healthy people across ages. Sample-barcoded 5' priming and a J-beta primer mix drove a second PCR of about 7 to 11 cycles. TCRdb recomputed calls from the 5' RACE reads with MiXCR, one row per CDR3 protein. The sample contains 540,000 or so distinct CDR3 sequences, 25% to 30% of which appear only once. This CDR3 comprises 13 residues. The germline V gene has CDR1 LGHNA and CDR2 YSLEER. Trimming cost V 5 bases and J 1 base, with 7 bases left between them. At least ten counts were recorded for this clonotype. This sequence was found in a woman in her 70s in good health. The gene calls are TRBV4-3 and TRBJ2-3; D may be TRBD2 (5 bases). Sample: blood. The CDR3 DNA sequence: TGCGCCAGCAGCTCGCGGGGCACAGATACGCAGTATTTT. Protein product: CASSSRGTDTQYF.